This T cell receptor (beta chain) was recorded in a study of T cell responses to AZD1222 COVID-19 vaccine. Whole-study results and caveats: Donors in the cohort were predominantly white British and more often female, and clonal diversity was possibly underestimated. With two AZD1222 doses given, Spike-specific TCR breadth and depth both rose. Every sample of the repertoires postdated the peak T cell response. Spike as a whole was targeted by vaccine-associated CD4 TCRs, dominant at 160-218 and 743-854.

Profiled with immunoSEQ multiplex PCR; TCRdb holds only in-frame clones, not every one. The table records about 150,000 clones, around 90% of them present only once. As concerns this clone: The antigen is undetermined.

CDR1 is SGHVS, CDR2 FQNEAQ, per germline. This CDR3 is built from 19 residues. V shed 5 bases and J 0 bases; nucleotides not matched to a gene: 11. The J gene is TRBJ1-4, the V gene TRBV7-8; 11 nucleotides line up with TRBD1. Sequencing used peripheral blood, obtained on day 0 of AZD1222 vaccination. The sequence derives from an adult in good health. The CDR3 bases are TGTGCCAGCAGCAAAAGGCCGGGACAGGGGGTTGCAACTAATGAAAAACTGTTTTTT. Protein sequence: CASSKRPGQGVATNEKLFF.